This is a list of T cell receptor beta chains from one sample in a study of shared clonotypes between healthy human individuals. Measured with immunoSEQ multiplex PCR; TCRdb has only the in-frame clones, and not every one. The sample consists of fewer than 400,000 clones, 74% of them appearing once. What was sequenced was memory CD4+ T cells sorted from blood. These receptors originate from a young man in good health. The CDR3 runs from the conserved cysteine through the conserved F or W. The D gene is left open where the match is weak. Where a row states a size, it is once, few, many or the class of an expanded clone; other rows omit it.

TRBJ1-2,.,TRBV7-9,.,CASSFGRGYGYTF,TGTGCCAGCAGCTTTGGCAGGGGCTATGGCTACACCTTC
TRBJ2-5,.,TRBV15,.,CATSRAWGGAETQYF,TGTGCCACCAGCAGAGCCTGGGGGGGCGCGGAGACCCAGTACTTC
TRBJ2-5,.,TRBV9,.,CASSVGDTPYQETQYF,TGTGCCAGCAGCGTGGGGGACACACCGTACCAAGAGACCCAGTACTTC
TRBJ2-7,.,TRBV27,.,CASRSMAEAWYEQYF,TGTGCCAGCAGATCCATGGCGGAGGCCTGGTACGAGCAGTACTTC
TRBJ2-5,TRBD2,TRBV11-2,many,CASSLVWTSGRRGQETQYF,TGTGCCAGCAGCTTAGTTTGGACTAGCGGGAGGAGGGGCCAAGAGACCCAGTACTTC
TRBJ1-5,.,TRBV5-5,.,CASSFQGDQPQHF,TGTGCCAGCAGCTTTCAGGGAGATCAGCCCCAGCATTTT
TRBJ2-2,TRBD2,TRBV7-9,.,CASTLGVAGATGELFF,TGTGCCAGCACCTTAGGGGTAGCGGGAGCCACCGGGGAGCTGTTTTTT
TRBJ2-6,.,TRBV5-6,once,CASSLASSGANVLTF,TGTGCCAGCAGCTTGGCCTCCTCTGGGGCCAACGTCCTGACTTTC
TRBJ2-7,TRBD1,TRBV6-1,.,CASRGQGADHEQYF,TGTGCCAGCAGGGGACAGGGGGCGGACCACGAGCAGTACTTC
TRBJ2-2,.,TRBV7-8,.,CASSSGGTNSGELFF,TGTGCCAGCAGCTCAGGGGGGACCAATTCCGGGGAGCTGTTTTTT
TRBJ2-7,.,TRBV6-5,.,CASKELSSYEQYF,TGTGCCAGCAAAGAACTTTCCTCCTACGAGCAGTACTTC
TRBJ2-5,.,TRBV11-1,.,CASSLGRQQETQYF,TGTGCCAGCAGCTTAGGACGGCAACAAGAGACCCAGTACTTC
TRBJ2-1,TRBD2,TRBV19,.,CASKVAGIYNEQFF,TGTGCCAGTAAGGTAGCGGGAATCTACAATGAGCAGTTCTTC
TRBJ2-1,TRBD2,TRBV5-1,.,CASSWGLAGGSYNEQFF,TGCGCCAGCAGCTGGGGACTAGCGGGAGGGTCCTACAATGAGCAGTTCTTC
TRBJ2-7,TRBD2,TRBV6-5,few,CASKRKREGNYEQYF,TGTGCCAGCAAAAGAAAGCGGGAGGGAAACTACGAGCAGTACTTC
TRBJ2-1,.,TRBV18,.,CASSPVGQSSYNEQFF,TGTGCCAGCTCACCAGTTGGACAGAGCTCCTACAATGAGCAGTTCTTC
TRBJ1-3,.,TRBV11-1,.,CASSGGLTGNTIYF,TGTGCCAGCAGCGGGGGCCTTACGGGAAACACCATATATTTT
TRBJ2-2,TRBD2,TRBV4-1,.,CASSLRGLAGLNTGELFF,TGCGCCAGCAGCCTGAGGGGGCTAGCGGGGCTTAACACCGGGGAGCTGTTTTTT
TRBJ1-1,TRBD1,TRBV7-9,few,CASSFNDRVNTEAFF,TGTGCCAGCAGTTTTAACGACAGGGTCAACACTGAAGCTTTCTTT
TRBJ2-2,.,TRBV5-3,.,CARRKQGWTGELFF,TGTGCCAGAAGAAAACAGGGATGGACCGGGGAGCTGTTTTTT
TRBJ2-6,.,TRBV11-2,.,CASSFSPRGSGANVLTF,TGTGCCAGCAGCTTTAGCCCACGAGGCTCTGGGGCCAACGTCCTGACTTTC
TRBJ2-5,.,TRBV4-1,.,CASSQQTGTQETQYF,TGCGCCAGCAGCCAACAGACCGGGACCCAAGAGACCCAGTACTTC
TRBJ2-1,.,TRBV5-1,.,CASSSTGSTGYNEQFF,TGCGCCAGCAGTTCTACCGGGAGCACGGGTTACAATGAGCAGTTCTTC
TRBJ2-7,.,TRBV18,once,CASSPQEVPYEQYF,TGTGCCAGCTCACCACAGGAGGTACCCTACGAGCAGTACTTC
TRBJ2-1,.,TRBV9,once,CASSAGTLGINEQFF,TGTGCCAGCAGCGCCGGGACCCTGGGGATTAATGAGCAGTTCTTC
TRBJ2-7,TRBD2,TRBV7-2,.,CASSFGSGIYEQYF,TGTGCCAGCAGCTTCGGTAGCGGGATCTACGAGCAGTACTTC
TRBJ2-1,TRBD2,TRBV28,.,CASSFGTSGRYEQFF,TGTGCCAGCAGTTTTGGGACTAGCGGGAGATATGAGCAGTTCTTC
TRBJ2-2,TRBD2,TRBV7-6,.,CASSLYGTSGVNTGELFF,TGTGCCAGCAGCTTATACGGGACTAGCGGGGTTAACACCGGGGAGCTGTTTTTT
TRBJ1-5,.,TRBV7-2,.,CASSLEVGNQPQHF,TGTGCCAGCAGCTTAGAGGTGGGGAATCAGCCCCAGCATTTT
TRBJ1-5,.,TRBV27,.,CASSLGRETPQHF,TGTGCCAGCAGTTTAGGACGAGAAACGCCCCAGCATTTT
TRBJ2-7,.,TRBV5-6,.,CASSSVRTAYEQYF,TGTGCCAGCAGCTCCGTCCGGACAGCCTACGAGCAGTACTTC
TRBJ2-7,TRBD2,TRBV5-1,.,CASSPTSLNYEQYF,TGCGCCAGCAGCCCGACTAGCCTTAACTACGAGCAGTACTTC
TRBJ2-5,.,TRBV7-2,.,CASGETQYF,TGTGCCAGCGGAGAGACCCAGTACTTC
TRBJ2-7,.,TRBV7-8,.,CASTPDYAREQYF,TGTGCCAGCACCCCGGACTACGCCCGGGAGCAGTACTTC
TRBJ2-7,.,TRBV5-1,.,CASSSVQGGSEQYF,TGCGCCAGCAGCTCGGTACAGGGAGGGAGCGAGCAGTACTTC
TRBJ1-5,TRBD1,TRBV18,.,CASSPPGQANYQPQHF,TGTGCCAGCTCACCCCCGGGACAGGCGAACTATCAGCCCCAGCATTTT
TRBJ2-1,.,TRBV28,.,CASGLREQFF,TGTGCCAGTGGGTTACGGGAGCAGTTCTTC
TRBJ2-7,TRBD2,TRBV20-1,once,CSARGLAEQYF,TGCAGTGCTAGGGGACTAGCCGAGCAGTACTTC
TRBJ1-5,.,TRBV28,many,CASAHNQPQHF,TGTGCCAGCGCCCACAATCAGCCCCAGCATTTT
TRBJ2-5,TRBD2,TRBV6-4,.,CASSPRAGRGETQYF,TGTGCCAGCAGTCCCCGTGCGGGGAGGGGAGAGACCCAGTACTTC
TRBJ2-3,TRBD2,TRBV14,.,CASNLAGDFTQYF,TGTGCCAGCAACCTAGCGGGAGACTTTACGCAGTATTTT
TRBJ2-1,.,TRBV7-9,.,CASSLDFGGNEQFF,TGTGCCAGCAGCTTAGACTTCGGAGGTAATGAGCAGTTCTTC
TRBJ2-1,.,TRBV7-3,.,CASSPLAPKGDNEQFF,TGTGCCAGCAGCCCCCTGGCGCCAAAGGGTGACAATGAGCAGTTCTTC
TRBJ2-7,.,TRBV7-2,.,CAISLGVSVHEQYF,TGTGCCATCAGCTTGGGGGTGTCCGTACACGAGCAGTACTTC
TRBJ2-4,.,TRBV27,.,CASSAFLAREAKNIQYF,TGTGCCAGCAGTGCATTCCTAGCACGAGAGGCCAAAAACATTCAGTACTTC
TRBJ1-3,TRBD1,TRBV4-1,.,CASSQAGQLSSGNTIYF,TGCGCCAGCAGCCAGGCGGGACAGTTGAGCTCTGGAAACACCATATATTTT
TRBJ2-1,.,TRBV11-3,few,CASSLGLSSGSSYNEQFF,TGTGCCAGCAGCTTAGGCCTCTCGTCGGGGAGCTCCTACAATGAGCAGTTCTTC
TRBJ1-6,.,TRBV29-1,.,CSGGYTPTPYSPLHF,TGCAGCGGTGGTTATACCCCCACCCCCTATTCACCCCTCCACTTT